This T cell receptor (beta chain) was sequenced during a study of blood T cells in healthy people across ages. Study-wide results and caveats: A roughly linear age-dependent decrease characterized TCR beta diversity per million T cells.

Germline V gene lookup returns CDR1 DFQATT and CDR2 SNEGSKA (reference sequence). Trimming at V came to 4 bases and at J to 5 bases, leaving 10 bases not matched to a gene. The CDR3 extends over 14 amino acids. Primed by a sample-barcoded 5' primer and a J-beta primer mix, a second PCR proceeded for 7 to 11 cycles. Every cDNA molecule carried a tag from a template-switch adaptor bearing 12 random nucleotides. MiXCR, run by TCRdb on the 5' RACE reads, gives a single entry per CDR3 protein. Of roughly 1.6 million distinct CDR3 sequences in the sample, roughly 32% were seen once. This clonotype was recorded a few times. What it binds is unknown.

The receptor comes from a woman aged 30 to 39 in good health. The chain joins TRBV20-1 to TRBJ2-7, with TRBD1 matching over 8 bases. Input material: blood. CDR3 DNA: TGCAGTGCTAACCAGAGGACAGGGCCCCACGAGCAGTACTTC. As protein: CSANQRTGPHEQYF.